Listed below are T cell receptor beta chains from one sample, sequenced in a study of T cells after yellow fever vaccination. Using its own MiXCR run on the 5' RACE reads, TCRdb lists one record per CDR3 protein. The table shows more than 110,000 distinct CDR3 sequences, with roughly 6.7% occurring only once. This sample comprised CD4+ T cells sorted from PBMCs, obtained 10 days after the yellow fever booster vaccination. These receptors were taken from a man under 40 who received the YFV17D yellow fever vaccine. The CDR3 runs from the conserved cysteine through the conserved F or W. The D gene is left open where the match is weak. Rows may omit the clone size; those that give it use once, few, many or a size class.

clone size	D gene	V gene	CDR3 length	J gene	CDR3 protein	CDR3 DNA
few	-	TRBV11-2	19	TRBJ1-2	CASSLLPWEGRGPNYGYTF	TGTGCCAGCAGCTTATTACCATGGGAGGGCAGGGGTCCTAACTATGGCTACACCTTC
many	TRBD2	TRBV4-2	16	TRBJ2-2	CASSQDRGLAAGELFF	TGTGCCAGCAGCCAAGACCGCGGACTAGCAGCCGGGGAGCTGTTTTTT
many	-	TRBV20-1	13	TRBJ2-7	CSGSTGDYYEQYF	TGCAGTGGATCGACAGGTGATTACTACGAGCAGTACTTC
many	TRBD2	TRBV5-1	18	TRBJ2-6	CASSLGLAGGSGANVLTF	TGCGCCAGCAGCTTGGGACTAGCGGGAGGATCCGGGGCCAACGTCCTGACTTTC
many	TRBD2	TRBV7-2	15	TRBJ2-2	CASSWGGGDTGELFF	TGTGCCAGCAGCTGGGGCGGGGGGGACACCGGGGAGCTGTTTTTT
many	-	TRBV5-4	14	TRBJ1-1	CASSSNRVNTEAFF	TGTGCCAGCAGCTCCAACAGGGTGAACACTGAAGCTTTCTTT
many	TRBD1	TRBV12-3/TRBV12-4	14	TRBJ2-7	CASTKTGGEYEQYF	TGTGCCAGCACCAAGACAGGGGGCGAATACGAGCAGTACTTC
-	-	TRBV7-9	14	TRBJ2-5	CASTPGRPQETQYF	TGTGCCAGCACTCCGGGCAGGCCACAAGAGACCCAGTACTTC
many	TRBD2	TRBV24-1	16	TRBJ2-2	CATSAPGLGVAGELFF	TGTGCCACCAGTGCCCCGGGACTAGGGGTGGCCGGGGAGCTGTTTTTT
-	TRBD1	TRBV23-1	15	TRBJ2-1	CASSLYGTAYNEQFF	TGCGCCAGCAGTCTTTACGGGACAGCCTACAATGAGCAGTTCTTC
many	-	TRBV9	14	TRBJ1-1	CASSPGPTNTEAFF	TGTGCCAGCAGCCCGGGACCGACGAACACTGAAGCTTTCTTT
many	-	TRBV5-4	14	TRBJ2-1	CASSRDRAGNEQFF	TGTGCCAGCAGCCGGGACCGGGCGGGGAATGAGCAGTTCTTC
many	-	TRBV28	14	TRBJ1-1	CASSLITVNTEAFF	TGTGCCAGCAGTCTTATAACGGTGAACACTGAAGCTTTCTTT
-	TRBD2	TRBV19	16	TRBJ2-5	CASSTGLAGGGETQYF	TGTGCCAGTAGTACAGGACTAGCGGGAGGTGGAGAGACCCAGTACTTC
many	-	TRBV7-2	15	TRBJ2-2	CASSSRALGFGELFF	TGTGCCAGCAGCTCCAGGGCCCTGGGGTTCGGGGAGCTGTTTTTT
many	TRBD1	TRBV5-1	15	TRBJ2-7	CASSLWTGVSYEQYF	TGCGCCAGCAGCTTATGGACAGGGGTCTCCTACGAGCAGTACTTC
many	TRBD1	TRBV7-2	15	TRBJ1-3	CASRGQGAAGNTIYF	TGTGCCAGCAGAGGCCAGGGGGCGGCTGGAAACACCATATATTTT
few	TRBD1	TRBV14	15	TRBJ1-1	CASSQEQGFLTEAFF	TGTGCCAGCAGCCAAGAACAGGGGTTTCTTACTGAAGCTTTCTTT
many	-	TRBV7-9	12	TRBJ2-5	CASSLTEETQYF	TGTGCCAGCAGCTTAACTGAAGAGACCCAGTACTTC
many	-	TRBV5-1	15	TRBJ2-3	CASSLAVGSTDTQYF	TGCGCCAGCAGCTTGGCAGTAGGTAGCACAGATACGCAGTATTTT
few	TRBD1	TRBV5-4	12	TRBJ1-1	CASSIGQGKAFF	TGTGCCAGCAGCATCGGACAGGGCAAAGCTTTCTTT
few	-	TRBV12-3/TRBV12-4	13	TRBJ1-1	CASSTTRNTEAFF	TGTGCCAGCAGTACTACACGCAACACTGAAGCTTTCTTT
many	-	TRBV12-3/TRBV12-4	16	TRBJ1-4	CASSRSWGALNEKLFF	TGTGCCAGCAGTCGATCCTGGGGGGCGTTAAATGAAAAACTGTTTTTT
many	-	TRBV10-3	17	TRBJ2-3	CAISESILNPSTDTQYF	TGTGCCATCAGTGAGTCGATCCTGAACCCCTCCACAGATACGCAGTATTTT
many	-	TRBV14	16	TRBJ2-2	CASSQMQRANTGELFF	TGTGCCAGCAGCCAAATGCAGCGGGCGAACACCGGGGAGCTGTTTTTT
many	TRBD1	TRBV15	14	TRBJ1-5	CATSRNRGDQPQHF	TGTGCCACCAGCAGGAACAGGGGAGATCAGCCCCAGCATTTT
-	TRBD2	TRBV20-1	16	TRBJ2-1	CSAKSTSGDSYNEQFF	TGCAGTGCCAAATCGACTAGCGGGGACTCCTACAATGAGCAGTTCTTC
many	-	TRBV5-1	14	TRBJ2-7	CASSGDRSSYEQYF	TGCGCCAGCAGCGGTGACAGGAGCTCCTACGAGCAGTACTTC
many	-	TRBV5-1	12	TRBJ1-2	CASSVDSYGYTF	TGCGCCAGCTCGGTCGATTCCTATGGCTACACCTTC
few	-	TRBV20-1	11	TRBJ2-7	CSASSLYEQYF	TGCAGTGCTAGTAGTCTCTACGAGCAGTACTTC
few	TRBD1	TRBV29-1	16	TRBJ2-7	CSAEPPGQVSSYEQYF	TGCAGCGCCGAGCCCCCGGGACAGGTCAGTTCCTACGAGCAGTACTTC
many	TRBD2	TRBV5-1	15	TRBJ2-7	CASSSQRESSYEQYF	TGCGCCAGCAGCTCCCAGCGGGAGTCGTCCTACGAGCAGTACTTC
many	TRBD1	TRBV4-2	14	TRBJ2-2	CASSRTGDTGELFF	TGTGCCAGCAGCCGGACAGGGGACACCGGGGAGCTGTTTTTT
many	TRBD1	TRBV5-1	13	TRBJ2-5	CASSSDREETQYF	TGCGCCAGCAGCTCGGACAGGGAAGAGACCCAGTACTTC
few	-	TRBV7-2	12	TRBJ2-7	CASKREVGEQYF	TGTGCCAGCAAGCGCGAGGTTGGCGAGCAGTACTTC
many	TRBD1	TRBV5-1	15	TRBJ2-1	CASSLLGQGTNEQFF	TGCGCCAGCAGCTTGTTAGGACAGGGAACCAATGAGCAGTTCTTC